This T cell receptor beta chain originates from a study of T cell responses to AZD1222 COVID-19 vaccine. This clone was observed a single time. This CDR3 has 14 amino acids. Trimming left V 1 base short and J 5 bases short, with 9 bases between. Looked up from germline, CDR1 is LNHNV and CDR2 is YYDKDF (reference sequence). Data came from immunoSEQ multiplex PCR; TCRdb stores just in-frame clones and leaves some out. This table holds under 100,000 clones, roughly 84% found once. The chain couples TRBV15 to TRBJ1-5; TRBD1 is a possible D gene (6 bases). This receptor was taken from an adult in good health. The sample consisted of peripheral blood, taken on day 0 of AZD1222 vaccination. DNA of the CDR3: TGTGCCACCAGCAGAGGGGACACGGATCAGCCCCAGCATTTT. It encodes CATSRGDTDQPQHF.